The clone carrying this TCR beta chain has ten or more counts. The antigen is not known. This record belongs to a study of molecular identifiers for immune sequencing clone quantification. Study-level points and caveats: Reportedly, one cell's Jurkat TCR RNA was detected within 1,100,000 naive CD8 cells. Identical TCR molecules sharing a barcode could underestimate highly expanded clone sizes.

Sorting was used to obtain naive CD8 T cells (CD8+CD4-CCR7+CD45RA+). Germline CDR1 is SGHTA and CDR2 is FQGNSA. This CDR3 has 16 residues. The V gene end was trimmed by 5 bases and the J gene end by 3 bases; junction bases not matched to a gene: 5. TCRdb reprocessed the PCR reads with MiXCR, giving one entry per CDR3 protein. Of about 330,000 distinct CDR3 sequences in the sample, roughly a quarter were seen once. What was sequenced was naive CD8+ T cells from blood, with Jurkat cell RNA spiked in. The subset is: FACS-sorted CD8+CD4-CCR7+CD45RA+ naive T cells. The V call is TRBV7-2, the J call TRBJ2-3, with 13 bases aligning to TRBD2. This clonotype originated in a human donor in good health. Some libraries in this study had Jurkat cell RNA spiked in. For the CDR3, the DNA is TGTGCCAGCAGCCCAGGGACTAGCGGGGCAACAGATACGCAGTATTTT. This gives the protein CASSPGTSGATDTQYF.